This TCR beta chain was retrieved from a study of cytomegalovirus exposure and HLA in healthy donors. Study-level background: Prior work identified 95 million to 120 million unique TCR beta sequences in about 179 million T cells. Study-level findings and limits: Whilst most TCR sequences proved rare, a subset of public TCRs occurred across many donors. Later analysis showed most CMV-associated TCR beta chains appearing HLA-restricted.

The CDR3 consists of 13 residues. Germline V gene data show CDR1 as SEHNR and CDR2 as FQNEAQ (reference sequence). The V gene lost 4 bases and the J gene lost 8 bases, with 11 bases spanning the gap. It was with 60 Vbeta and 13 Jbeta primers that the PCR ran. Measured with immunoSEQ multiplex PCR; TCRdb has only the in-frame clones, and not every one. The sample has about 80,000 clones, 60% to 85% seen once; the top ten hold approximately 20%. This clone was recorded at least ten times. What it binds is not known. The receptor comes from a woman in her forties in good health and CMV-seropositive. This chain uses TRBV7-9 with TRBJ1-4, with D perhaps matching TRBD1 (6 bases). The specimen was PBMCs. The CDR3 nucleotides are TGTGCCAGCAGCTCCCGGACAGAGGAAAAACTGTTTTTT. Amino acid sequence: CASSSRTEEKLFF.